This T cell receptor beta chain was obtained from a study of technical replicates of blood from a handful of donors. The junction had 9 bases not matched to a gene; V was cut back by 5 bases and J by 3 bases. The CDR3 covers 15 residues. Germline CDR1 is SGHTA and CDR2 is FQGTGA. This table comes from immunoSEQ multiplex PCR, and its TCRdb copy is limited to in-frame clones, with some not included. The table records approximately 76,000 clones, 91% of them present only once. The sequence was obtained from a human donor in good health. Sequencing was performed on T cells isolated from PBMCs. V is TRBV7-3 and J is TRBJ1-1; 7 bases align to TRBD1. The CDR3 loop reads CASSPHRDRYTEAFF. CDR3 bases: TGTGCCAGCAGCCCCCATAGGGACAGATACACTGAAGCTTTCTTT.